The clone carrying this T cell receptor beta chain was counted a single time. No antigen is known for it. Sequenced by immunoSEQ multiplex PCR; TCRdb stores in-frame clones only, minus some. The sample yields about 110,000 clones, 90% to 95% seen once. This CDR3 is built from 17 residues. Trimming removed 0 bases from V and 2 bases from J, with 14 bases in between. Germline-derived CDR1 and CDR2 are SGHTA and FQGNSA. The sample is drawn from a study of T cell responses to AZD1222 COVID-19 vaccine. Study conclusions and caveats: White British ancestry dominated among donors, who included more females, and clonal diversity was possibly underestimated. Along spike, vaccine-associated CD4 TCRs were found throughout, with dominance at 160-218 and 743-854. Of spike-specific TCRs, nearly half reportedly target regions left unmutated in variants.

This specimen was peripheral blood, taken on day 0 of AZD1222 vaccination. The rearrangement links TRBV7-2 to TRBJ1-3, with D maybe TRBD1 (5 bases). The origin of this receptor is an adult in good health. The CDR3 sequence is CASSLAVTGATGNTIYF. CDR3 coding DNA: TGTGCCAGCAGCTTAGCGGTAACCGGGGCCACTGGAAACACCATATATTTT.